These 9 T cell receptor beta chains originate from one sample sequenced in a study of T cell responses to AZD1222 COVID-19 vaccine. Sequenced by immunoSEQ multiplex PCR; TCRdb stores in-frame clones only, minus some. The sample lists 100,000 to 130,000 clones; around 87% were seen once. Sequences were derived from peripheral blood, sampled on day 0 of AZD1222 vaccination. The receptors were gathered from an adult in good health.

The gene calls are TRBV6-4 and TRBJ1-2; weak D call: TRBD1 (5 bases). CDR1 and CDR2 from the germline V gene are MRHNA and SNTAGT. The CDR3 length is 14 residues. Trimming left V 6 bases short and J 2 bases short, with 13 bases between. The chain's CDR3 is CASSAGTVNYGYTF. The CDR3 DNA reads TGTGCCAGCAGCGCCGGGACTGTGAACTATGGCTACACCTTC.

The chain combines TRBV28 with TRBJ2-7; 11 bases match TRBD1. The germline V gene has CDR1 MDHEN and CDR2 SYDVKM. J gave up 4 bases and V 5 bases, and 1 base lay outside the gene matches. This CDR3 is built from 13 residues. This CDR3 reads CASSGTGGYEQYF. Written as DNA, the CDR3 is TGTGCCAGCAGTGGGACAGGGGGGTACGAGCAGTACTTC.

The V gene is TRBV7-9, the J gene TRBJ1-2, with D possibly TRBD1 on 6 matching bases. V was pared by 3 bases and J by 1 base, with 12 bases between. The CDR3 consists of 15 residues. Germline CDR1 SEHNR, CDR2 FQNEAQ (reference sequence). In nucleotides, the CDR3 is TGTGCCAGCAGCTTGGGGACAACGGATAACTATGGCTACACCTTC. Translation: CASSLGTTDNYGYTF. The full variable domain, its missing parts supplied by reference TRBV7-9 and TRBJ1-2, is DTGVSQNPRHKITKRGQNVTFRCDPISEHNRLYWYRQTLGQGPEFLTYFQNEAQLEKSRLLSDRFSAERPKGSFSTLEIQRTEQGDSAMYLCASSLGTTDNYGYTFGSGTRLTVV.

The rearrangement joins TRBV11-1 to TRBJ1-1; tentative D call: TRBD1 (6 bases). This CDR3 has 15 amino acids. The ends were cut back, 2 bases at V and 4 bases at J, with 14 bases in the middle. Per germline, CDR1 SGHAT and CDR2 FQDESV (reference sequence). For the CDR3, the DNA is TGTGCCAGCAGCTTAATTAGGACAGCGGGCACTGAAGCTTTCTTT. Its translation is CASSLIRTAGTEAFF.

V and J are TRBV5-4 and TRBJ2-7; D is perhaps TRBD1 or TRBD2 (6 bases each). With 10 bases removed from V and 5 bases from J, the gap between germline ends came to 13 bases. Germline V gives CDR1 SGHNT, CDR2 YYREEE (reference sequence). The CDR3 length is 11 residues. CDR3 residues: CALGGLNEQYF. The DNA for the CDR3 is TGTGCCCTTGGGGGGCTCAACGAGCAGTACTTC.

The chain uses TRBV28 and TRBJ2-7; tentatively, D is TRBD2 (5 bases). This CDR3 spans 13 amino acids. The V gene lost 5 bases and the J gene lost 0 bases, with 8 bases spanning the gap. Germline V CDR1 and CDR2: MDHEN, SYDVKM. CDR3 amino acids: CASSTRPSYEQYF. CDR3 DNA: TGTGCCAGCAGTACTAGACCCTCCTACGAGCAGTACTTC.

The chain uses TRBV6-2 or TRBV6-3 and TRBJ2-7; D remains ambiguous. Germline CDR1 reads MNHEY; CDR2 reads SVGEGT. V lost 2 bases to trimming and J lost 3 bases, with 8 bases between them. The CDR3 is 13 residues long. The DNA for the CDR3 is TGTGCCAGCAGTTACGGGATGAACTACGAGCAGTACTTC. It specifies CASSYGMNYEQYF.

The chain recombines TRBV5-6 with TRBJ1-2, with D possibly TRBD1 on 5 matching bases. V dropped 1 base and J dropped 4 bases, with 8 bases sitting between them. CDR3 length equals 13 residues. Germline lookup yields CDR1 SGHDT and CDR2 YYEEEE. The CDR3 protein is CASSLTGPYGYTF. The CDR3, as DNA: TGTGCCAGCAGCTTGACGGGGCCCTATGGCTACACCTTC.

This clone appeared a few times. Other DNA sequences within the sample encode an identical CDR3. This chain joins TRBV4-3 and TRBJ1-5; D is ambiguous. CDR1 and CDR2 (germline): LGHNA, YSLEER. V lost 0 bases to trimming and J lost 6 bases, with 6 bases between them. The CDR3 has 13 amino acids. CDR3 nucleotide sequence: TGCGCCAGCAGCCAAGACAGAGGTCAGCCCCAGCATTTT. Translated: CASSQDRGQPQHF.